This TCR beta chain was captured by sequencing in a study of T cells in Graves' hyperthyroidism and ophthalmopathy. This clonotype was seen many times. The antigen remains unidentified. Regions amplified from RNA transcripts were the TCR beta CDR3 regions. Researchers ran a first-round RT-PCR on the TCR CDR3 using the HTBI primer set. From the multiplex PCR reads, TCRdb called clonotypes with MiXCR, one entry per CDR3 protein. Of a few hundred thousand distinct CDR3 sequences listed, just under 15% were seen once; the top ten hold about 31%. Germline CDR1 is SGDLS and CDR2 is YYNGEE. This CDR3 spans 14 amino acids. Deletions cut 4 bases from V and 3 bases from J, with 13 bases between. Regarding the study as a whole: Clonotypes that were expanded in thyroid above 0.001 mostly appeared in blood too.

Researchers defined stable Graves' hyperthyroidism as no ophthalmopathy progression within 18 months. In patients aged 18 to 65, hyperthyroidism was newly diagnosed, with duration under 2 months. The study left out patients who had uncontrolled infection, other autoimmune disease, pregnancy or lactation. The TCR sequence derives from a woman in her 30s with Graves' hyperthyroidism. This sequence joins TRBV9 and TRBJ1-2; D possibly corresponds to TRBD1 (5 bases). Sequenced sample: blood. The CDR3, as DNA: TGTGCCAGCAGCCCACCCCGGGGGGACTATGGCTACACCTTC. Its translation is CASSPPRGDYGYTF.